This T cell receptor beta chain was documented in a study of CD8 T cells in Susac syndrome. Reverse transcription of roughly 0.45 to 1 ug RNA was performed with random hexamers. Multiplex PCR with immunoSEQ amplified the TCR beta CDR3 across 54 Vbeta and 13 Jbeta. Using its own MiXCR run on the immunoSEQ multiplex PCR reads, TCRdb lists one record per CDR3 protein. The table lists roughly 120,000 distinct CDR3 sequences, around 94% of them singletons. V shed 2 bases, J shed 4 bases, and the junction held 3 bases outside the gene matches. From germline, CDR1 is MNHEY and CDR2 SVGEGT. This CDR3 spans 14 amino acids. CD8+ and CD4+ blood T cells underwent TCR beta sequencing. Through negative isolation, CD4+ and CD8+ T cells were obtained, while TEMRA cells were enriched using FACS.

This rearrangement joins TRBV6-2 or TRBV6-3 to TRBJ2-3, with 7 positions matching TRBD2. Material: CD4+ T cells from PBMCs. This TCR was recovered from a human donor with multiple sclerosis. CDR3 sequence: CASSYAGASDTQYF. CDR3 DNA: TGTGCCAGCAGTTACGCGGGAGCCTCAGATACGCAGTATTTT.